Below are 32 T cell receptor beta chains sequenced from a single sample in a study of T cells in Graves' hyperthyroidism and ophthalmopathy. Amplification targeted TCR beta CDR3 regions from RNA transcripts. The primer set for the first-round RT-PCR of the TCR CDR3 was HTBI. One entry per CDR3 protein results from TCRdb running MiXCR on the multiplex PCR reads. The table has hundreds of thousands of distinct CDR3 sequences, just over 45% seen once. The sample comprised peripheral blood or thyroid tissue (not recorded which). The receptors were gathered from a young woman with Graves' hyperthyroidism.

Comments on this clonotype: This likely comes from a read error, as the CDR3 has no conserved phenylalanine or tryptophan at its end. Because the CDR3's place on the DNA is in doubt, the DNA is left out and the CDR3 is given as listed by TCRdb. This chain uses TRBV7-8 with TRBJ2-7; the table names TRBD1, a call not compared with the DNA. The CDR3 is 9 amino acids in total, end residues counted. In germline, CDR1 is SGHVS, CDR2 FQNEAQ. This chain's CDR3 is CASSPTSGL.

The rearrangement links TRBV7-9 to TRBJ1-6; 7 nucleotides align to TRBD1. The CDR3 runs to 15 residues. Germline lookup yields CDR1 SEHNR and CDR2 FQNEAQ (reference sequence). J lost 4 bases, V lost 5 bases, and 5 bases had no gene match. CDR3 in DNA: TGTGCCAGCAGCGCCGGACAGGCGTATAATTCACCCCTCCACTTT. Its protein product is CASSAGQAYNSPLHF.

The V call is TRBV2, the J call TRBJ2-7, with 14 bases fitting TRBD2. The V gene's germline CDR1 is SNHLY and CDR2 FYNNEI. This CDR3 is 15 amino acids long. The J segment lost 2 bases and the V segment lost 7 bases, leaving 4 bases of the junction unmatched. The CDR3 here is CASTVTSGRAYEQYF. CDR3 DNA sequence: TGTGCCAGCACCGTGACTAGCGGGAGGGCCTACGAGCAGTACTTC.

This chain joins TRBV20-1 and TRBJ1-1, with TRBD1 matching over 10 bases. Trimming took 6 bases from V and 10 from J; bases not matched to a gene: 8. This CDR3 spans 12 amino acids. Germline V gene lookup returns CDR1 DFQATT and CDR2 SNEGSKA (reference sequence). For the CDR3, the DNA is TGCAGTGCCATTAACGGGGACAGGGGAGCTTTCTTT. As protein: CSAINGDRGAFF.

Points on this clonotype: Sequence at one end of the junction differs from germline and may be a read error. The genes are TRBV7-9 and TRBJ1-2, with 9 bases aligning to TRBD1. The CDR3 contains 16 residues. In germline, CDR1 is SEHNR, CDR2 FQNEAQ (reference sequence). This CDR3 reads CAGSSGTGRKASGYTF. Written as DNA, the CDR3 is TGTGCCGGCAGCTCTGGGACAGGGCGTAAAGCGTCTGGCTACACCTTC.

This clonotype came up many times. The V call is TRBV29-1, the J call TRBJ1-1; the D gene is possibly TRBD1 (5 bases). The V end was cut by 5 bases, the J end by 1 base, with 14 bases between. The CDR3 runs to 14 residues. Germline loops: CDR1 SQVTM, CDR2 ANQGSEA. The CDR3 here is CSVTSKGRNTEAFF. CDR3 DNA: TGCAGCGTTACTAGTAAGGGACGGAACACTGAAGCTTTCTTT.

CDR3 residues: CAISEGQGNNQPQHF. The CDR3 DNA reads TGTGCCATCAGTGAGGGACAGGGGAACAATCAGCCCCAGCATTTT. The rearrangement links TRBV10-3 to TRBJ1-5, with 9 bases matching TRBD1. The CDR3 runs 15 residues. The V gene end was trimmed by 2 bases and the J gene end by 3 bases; junction bases not matched to a gene: 2. The germline gives CDR1 ENHRY, CDR2 SYGVKD.

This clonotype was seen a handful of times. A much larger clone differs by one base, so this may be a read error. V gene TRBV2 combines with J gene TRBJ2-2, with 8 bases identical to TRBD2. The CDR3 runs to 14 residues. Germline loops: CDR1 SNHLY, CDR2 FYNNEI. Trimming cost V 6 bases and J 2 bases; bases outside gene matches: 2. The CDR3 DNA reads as TGTGCCAGCAGGGCGGGAGGCAACACCGGGGAGCTGTTTTTT. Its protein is CASRAGGNTGELFF.

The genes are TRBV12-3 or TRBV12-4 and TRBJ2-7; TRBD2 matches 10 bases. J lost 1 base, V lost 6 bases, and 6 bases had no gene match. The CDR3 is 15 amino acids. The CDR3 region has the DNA TGTGCCAGCAGCCCTACTAGCGGGGTATCCTACGAGCAGTACTTC. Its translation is CASSPTSGVSYEQYF.

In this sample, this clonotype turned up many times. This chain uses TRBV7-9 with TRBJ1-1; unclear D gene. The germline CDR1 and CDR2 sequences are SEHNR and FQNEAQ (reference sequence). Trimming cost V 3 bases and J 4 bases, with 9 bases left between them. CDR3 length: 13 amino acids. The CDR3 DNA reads TGTGCCAGCAGCTTTGCCGGTTCCACTGAAGCTTTCTTT. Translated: CASSFAGSTEAFF. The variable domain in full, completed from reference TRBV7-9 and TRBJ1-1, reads DTGVSQNPRHKITKRGQNVTFRCDPISEHNRLYWYRQTLGQGPEFLTYFQNEAQLEKSRLLSDRFSAERPKGSFSTLEIQRTEQGDSAMYLCASSFAGSTEAFFGQGTRLTVV.

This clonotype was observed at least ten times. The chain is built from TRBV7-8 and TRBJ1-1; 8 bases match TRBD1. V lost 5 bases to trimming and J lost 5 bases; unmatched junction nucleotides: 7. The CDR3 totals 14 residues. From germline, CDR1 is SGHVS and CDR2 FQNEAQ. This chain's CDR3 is CASSTDREATEAFF. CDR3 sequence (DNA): TGTGCCAGCAGCACGGACAGGGAGGCGACTGAAGCTTTCTTT.

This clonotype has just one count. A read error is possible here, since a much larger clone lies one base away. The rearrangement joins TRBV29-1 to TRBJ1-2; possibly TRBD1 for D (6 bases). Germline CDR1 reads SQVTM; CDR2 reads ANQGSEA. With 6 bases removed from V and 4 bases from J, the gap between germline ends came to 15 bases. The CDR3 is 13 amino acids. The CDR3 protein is CSVGTGSLYGYTF. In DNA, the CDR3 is TGCAGCGTCGGTACAGGGAGCCTCTATGGCTACACCTTC.

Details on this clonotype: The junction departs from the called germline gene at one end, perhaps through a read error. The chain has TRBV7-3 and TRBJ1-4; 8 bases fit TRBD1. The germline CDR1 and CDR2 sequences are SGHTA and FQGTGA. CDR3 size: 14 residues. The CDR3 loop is CASSVTGGWEKLFF. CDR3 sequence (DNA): TGCGCCAGCAGCGTTACAGGGGGTTGGGAAAAACTGTTTTTT.

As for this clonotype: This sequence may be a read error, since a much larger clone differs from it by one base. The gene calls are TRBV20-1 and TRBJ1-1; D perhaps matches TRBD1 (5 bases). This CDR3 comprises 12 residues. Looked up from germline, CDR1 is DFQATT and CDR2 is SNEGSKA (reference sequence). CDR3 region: CSVRPRGIEAFF. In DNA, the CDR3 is TGCAGTGTTAGACCGCGGGGGATTGAAGCTTTCTTT.

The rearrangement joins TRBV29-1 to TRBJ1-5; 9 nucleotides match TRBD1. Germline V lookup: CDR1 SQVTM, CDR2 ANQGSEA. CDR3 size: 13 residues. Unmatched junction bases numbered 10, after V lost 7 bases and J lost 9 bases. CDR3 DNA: TGCAGCGCTAGACAGGGGGTGAGAAGGCCCCAGCATTTT. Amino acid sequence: CSARQGVRRPQHF.

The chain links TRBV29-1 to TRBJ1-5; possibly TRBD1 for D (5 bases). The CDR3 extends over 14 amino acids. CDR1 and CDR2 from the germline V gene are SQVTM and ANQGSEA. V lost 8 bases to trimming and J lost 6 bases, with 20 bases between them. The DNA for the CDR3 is TGCAGCCATCCGGGAAGCGGGCAGGGTCAGCCCCAGCATTTT. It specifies CSHPGSGQGQPQHF.

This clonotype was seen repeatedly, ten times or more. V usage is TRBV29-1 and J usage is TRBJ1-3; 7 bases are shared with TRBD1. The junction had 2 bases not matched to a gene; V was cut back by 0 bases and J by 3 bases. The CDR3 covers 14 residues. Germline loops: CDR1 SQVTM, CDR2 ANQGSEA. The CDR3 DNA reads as TGCAGCGTTGAAGAGACAGGGTTTGGAAACACCATATATTTT. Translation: CSVEETGFGNTIYF.

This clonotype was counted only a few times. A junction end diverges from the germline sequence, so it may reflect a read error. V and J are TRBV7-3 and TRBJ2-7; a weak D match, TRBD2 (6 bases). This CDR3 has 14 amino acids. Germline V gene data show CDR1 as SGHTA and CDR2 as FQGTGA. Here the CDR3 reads CASSQGRTTYEQYF. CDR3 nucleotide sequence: TGCGCCAGCAGCCAAGGACGGACTACCTACGAGCAGTACTTC. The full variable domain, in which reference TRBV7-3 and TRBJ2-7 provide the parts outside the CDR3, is GAGVSQTPSNKVTEKGKYVELRCDPISGHTALYWYRQSLGQGPEFLIYFQGTGAADDSGLPNDRFFAVRPEGSVSTLKIQRTERGDSAVYLCASSQGRTTYEQYFGPGTRLTVT.

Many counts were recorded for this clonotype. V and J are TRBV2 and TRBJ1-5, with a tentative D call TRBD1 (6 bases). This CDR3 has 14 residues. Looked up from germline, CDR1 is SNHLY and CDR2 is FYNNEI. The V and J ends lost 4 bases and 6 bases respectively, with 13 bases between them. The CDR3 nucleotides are TGTGCCAGCAGTGGCAGGGGAGCGGGTCAGCCCCAGCATTTT. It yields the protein CASSGRGAGQPQHF.

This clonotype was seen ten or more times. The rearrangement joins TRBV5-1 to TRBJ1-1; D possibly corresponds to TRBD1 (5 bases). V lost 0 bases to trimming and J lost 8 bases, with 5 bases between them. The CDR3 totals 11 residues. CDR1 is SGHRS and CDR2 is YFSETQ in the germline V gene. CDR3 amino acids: CASSLDREAFF. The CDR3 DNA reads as TGCGCCAGCAGCTTGGACAGGGAAGCTTTCTTT. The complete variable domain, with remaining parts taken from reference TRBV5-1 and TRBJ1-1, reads KAGVTQTPRYLIKTRGQQVTLSCSPISGHRSVSWYQQTPGQGLQFLFEYFSETQRNKGNFPGRFSGRQFSNSRSEMNVSTLELGDSALYLCASSLDREAFFGQGTRLTVV.

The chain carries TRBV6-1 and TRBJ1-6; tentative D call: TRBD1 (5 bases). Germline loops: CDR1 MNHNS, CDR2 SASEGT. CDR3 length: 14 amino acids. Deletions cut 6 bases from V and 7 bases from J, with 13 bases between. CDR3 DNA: TGTGCCAGCAGCCAGCCGGGACTAAATTCACCCCTCCACTTT. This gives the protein CASSQPGLNSPLHF.

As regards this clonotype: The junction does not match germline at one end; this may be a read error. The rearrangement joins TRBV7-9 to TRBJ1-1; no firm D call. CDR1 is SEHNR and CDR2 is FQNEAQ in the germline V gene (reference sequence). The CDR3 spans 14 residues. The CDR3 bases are TGTGCCCGCAGTTTGTCGAGAGGTAACACTGAAGCTTTCTTT. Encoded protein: CARSLSRGNTEAFF.

The CDR3 nucleotides are TGTGCCATCAGTTACAGGCCTAGCGGGGCACAAGAGACCCAGTACTTC. This gives the protein CAISYRPSGAQETQYF. The V and J genes are TRBV10-3 and TRBJ2-5, with 9 bases lining up with TRBD2. The CDR3 length is 16 residues. V gave up 5 bases and J gave up 2 bases; unmatched junction bases: 9. The germline V gene encodes CDR1 ENHRY and CDR2 SYGVKD.

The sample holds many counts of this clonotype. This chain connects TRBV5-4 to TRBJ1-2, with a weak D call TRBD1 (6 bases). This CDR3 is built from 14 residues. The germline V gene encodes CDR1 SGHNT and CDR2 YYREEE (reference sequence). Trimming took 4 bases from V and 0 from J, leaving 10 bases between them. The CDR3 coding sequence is TGTGCCAGCAGCCTGGGACAATCTAACTATGGCTACACCTTC. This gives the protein CASSLGQSNYGYTF.

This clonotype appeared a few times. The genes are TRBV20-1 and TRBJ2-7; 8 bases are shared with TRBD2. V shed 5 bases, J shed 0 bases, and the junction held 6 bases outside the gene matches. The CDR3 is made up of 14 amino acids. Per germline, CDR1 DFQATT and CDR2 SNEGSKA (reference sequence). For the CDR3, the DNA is TGCAGTGCTCCCAGGCTAGCGGGCTCCTACGAGCAGTACTTC. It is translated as CSAPRLAGSYEQYF.

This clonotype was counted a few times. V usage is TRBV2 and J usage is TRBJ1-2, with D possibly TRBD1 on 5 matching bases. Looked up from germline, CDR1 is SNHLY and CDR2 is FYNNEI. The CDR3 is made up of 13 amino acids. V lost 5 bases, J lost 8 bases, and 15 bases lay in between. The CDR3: CASSPGTARGYTF. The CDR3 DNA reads TGTGCCAGCAGTCCCGGGACGGCTCGGGGCTACACCTTC.

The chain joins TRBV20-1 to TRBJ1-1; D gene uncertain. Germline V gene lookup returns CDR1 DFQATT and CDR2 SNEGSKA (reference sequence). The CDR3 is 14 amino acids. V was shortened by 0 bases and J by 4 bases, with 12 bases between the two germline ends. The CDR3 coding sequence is TGCAGTGCTAGAGATGAGGGTTTAAGCACTGAAGCTTTCTTT. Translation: CSARDEGLSTEAFF.

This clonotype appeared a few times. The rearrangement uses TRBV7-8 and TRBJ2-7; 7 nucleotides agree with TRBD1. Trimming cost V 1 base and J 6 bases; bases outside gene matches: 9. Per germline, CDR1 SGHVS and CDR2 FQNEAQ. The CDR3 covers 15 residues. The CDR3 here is CASSLGGRGTVEQYF. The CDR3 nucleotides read TGTGCCAGCAGCTTAGGGGGCAGGGGGACGGTCGAGCAGTACTTC.

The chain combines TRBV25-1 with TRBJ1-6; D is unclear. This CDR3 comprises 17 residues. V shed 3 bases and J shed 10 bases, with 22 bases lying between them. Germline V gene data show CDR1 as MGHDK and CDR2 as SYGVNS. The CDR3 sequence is CASSEDRASTRESPLHF. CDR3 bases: TGTGCCAGCAGTGAGGACCGGGCATCTACAAGGGAGTCACCCCTCCACTTT. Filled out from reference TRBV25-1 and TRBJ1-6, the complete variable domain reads EADIYQTPRYLVIGTGKKITLECSQTMGHDKMYWYQQDPGMELHLIHYSYGVNSTEKGDLSSESTVSRIRTEHFPLTLESARPSHTSQYLCASSEDRASTRESPLHFGNGTRLTVT.

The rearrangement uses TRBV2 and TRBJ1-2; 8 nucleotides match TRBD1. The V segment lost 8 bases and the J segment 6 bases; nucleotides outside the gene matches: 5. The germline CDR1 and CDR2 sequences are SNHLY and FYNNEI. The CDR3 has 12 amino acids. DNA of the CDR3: TGTGCCAGCTGGACAGGGAAGCATGGCTACACCTTC. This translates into CASWTGKHGYTF.

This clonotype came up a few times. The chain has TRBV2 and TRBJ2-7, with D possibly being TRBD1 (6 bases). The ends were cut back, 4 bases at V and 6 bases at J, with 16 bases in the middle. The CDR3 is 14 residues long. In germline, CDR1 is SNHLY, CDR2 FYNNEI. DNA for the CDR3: TGTGCCAGCAGTGGGGGGCACCAGCGGAGCGAGCAGTACTTC. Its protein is CASSGGHQRSEQYF.

CDR3: CASAYRLRKAFF. CDR3 coding DNA: TGTGCCAGCGCCTACAGGTTGAGAAAAGCTTTCTTT. This chain joins TRBV12-3 or TRBV12-4 and TRBJ1-1, with D perhaps TRBD1 (5 bases). The CDR3 has 12 amino acids. Trimming left V 8 bases short and J 9 bases short, with 16 bases between.